This T cell receptor (beta chain) emerged from a study of blood T cell repertoires in COVID-19. Across the study: From the United States, Italy and Spain came samples of acute and convalescent COVID-19. PBMCs, B-cell-depleted T cells, or T cells provided the cDNA or gDNA that made up the material.

The germline CDR1 and CDR2 sequences are LGHDT and YNNKEL (reference sequence). The CDR3 sequence is 12 residues long. Between the trimmed V and J ends, which lost 2 bases and 4 bases, there was a span of 5 bases. Original processing methods: Estimation of nucleated cell counts relied on the amplification of reference gene primers. The method was immunoSEQ multiplex PCR; TCRdb's version includes in-frame clones alone and lacks a portion of them. Clone size and the V and J calls come from that table; the DNA yielded D and trimming. The sample comprises roughly 91,000 clones, roughly 72% of which are singletons, and around 7% rests with the top ten.

This chain links TRBV3-1 (or the pseudogene TRBV3-2) with TRBJ1-2, with D uncertain. The source of this sequence is a man between 65 and 80 years old with acute or convalescent COVID-19. Sequencing was done on a sample of peripheral blood. Here the CDR3 reads CASSQSPYGYTF. Written as DNA, the CDR3 is TGTGCCAGCAGCCAATCTCCCTATGGCTACACCTTC.